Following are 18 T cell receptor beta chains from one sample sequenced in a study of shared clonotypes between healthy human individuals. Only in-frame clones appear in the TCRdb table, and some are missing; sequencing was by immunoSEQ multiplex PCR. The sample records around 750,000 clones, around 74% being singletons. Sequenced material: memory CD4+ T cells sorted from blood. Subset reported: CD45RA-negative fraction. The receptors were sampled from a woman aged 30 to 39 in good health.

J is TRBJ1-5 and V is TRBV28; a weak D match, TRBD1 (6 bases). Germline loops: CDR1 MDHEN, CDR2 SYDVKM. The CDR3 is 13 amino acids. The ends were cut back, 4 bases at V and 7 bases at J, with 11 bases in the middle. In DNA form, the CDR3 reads TGTGCCAGCAGTTCAGGGGATTGGCAGCCCCAGCATTTT. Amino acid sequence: CASSSGDWQPQHF.

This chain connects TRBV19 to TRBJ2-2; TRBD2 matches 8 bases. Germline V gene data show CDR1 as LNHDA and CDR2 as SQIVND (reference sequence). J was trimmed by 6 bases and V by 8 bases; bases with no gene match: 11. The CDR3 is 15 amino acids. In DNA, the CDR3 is TGTGCCAGTTTAAGAAGCGGGAGAGTTTCCGGGGAGCTGTTTTTT. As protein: CASLRSGRVSGELFF.

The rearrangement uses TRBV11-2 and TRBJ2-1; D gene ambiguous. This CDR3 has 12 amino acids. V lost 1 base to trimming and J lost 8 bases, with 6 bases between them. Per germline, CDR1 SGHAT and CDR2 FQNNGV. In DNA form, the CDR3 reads TGTGCCAGCAGCTTAGTGATTTATGAGCAGTTCTTC. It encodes CASSLVIYEQFF.

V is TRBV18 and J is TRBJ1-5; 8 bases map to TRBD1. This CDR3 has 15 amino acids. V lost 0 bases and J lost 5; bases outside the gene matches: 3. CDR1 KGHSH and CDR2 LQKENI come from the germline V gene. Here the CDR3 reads CASSPPGQDHQPQHF. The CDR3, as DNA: TGTGCCAGCTCACCACCGGGACAGGACCATCAGCCCCAGCATTTT.

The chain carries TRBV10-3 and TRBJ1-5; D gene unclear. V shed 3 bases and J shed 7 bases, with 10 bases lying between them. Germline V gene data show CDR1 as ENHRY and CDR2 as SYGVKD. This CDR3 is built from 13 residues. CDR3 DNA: TGTGCCATCAGTGAAGGACCCAGCCAGCCCCAGCATTTT. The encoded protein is CAISEGPSQPQHF.

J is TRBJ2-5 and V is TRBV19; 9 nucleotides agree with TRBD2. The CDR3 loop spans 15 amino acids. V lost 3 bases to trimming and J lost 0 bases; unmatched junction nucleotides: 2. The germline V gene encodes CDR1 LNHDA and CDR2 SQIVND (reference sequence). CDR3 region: CASSMASGDQETQYF. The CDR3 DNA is TGTGCCAGTAGTATGGCTAGCGGGGACCAAGAGACCCAGTACTTC.

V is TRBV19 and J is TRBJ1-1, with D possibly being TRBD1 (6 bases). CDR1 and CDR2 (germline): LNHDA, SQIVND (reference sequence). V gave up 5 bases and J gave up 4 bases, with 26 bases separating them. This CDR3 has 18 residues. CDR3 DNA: TGTGCCAGTAGTCCCAAGCCCCCGGGACCCGGGGGCGGCACTGAAGCTTTCTTT. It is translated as CASSPKPPGPGGGTEAFF.

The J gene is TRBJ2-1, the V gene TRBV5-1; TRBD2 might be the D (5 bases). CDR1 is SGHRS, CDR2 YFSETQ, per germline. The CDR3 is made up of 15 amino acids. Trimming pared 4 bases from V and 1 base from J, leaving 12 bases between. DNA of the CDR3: TGCGCCAGCAGCCCGCTAGCCCTATCCTACAATGAGCAGTTCTTC. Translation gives CASSPLALSYNEQFF.

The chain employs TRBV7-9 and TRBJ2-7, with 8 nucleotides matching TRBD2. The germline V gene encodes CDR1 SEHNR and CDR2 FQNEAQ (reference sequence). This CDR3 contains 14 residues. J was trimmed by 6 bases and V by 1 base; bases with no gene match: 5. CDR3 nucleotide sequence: TGTGCCAGCAGCTTAGGCACTAGCGGAGCCGAGCAGTACTTC. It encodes CASSLGTSGAEQYF. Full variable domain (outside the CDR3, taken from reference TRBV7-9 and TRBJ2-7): DTGVSQNPRHKITKRGQNVTFRCDPISEHNRLYWYRQTLGQGPEFLTYFQNEAQLEKSRLLSDRFSAERPKGSFSTLEIQRTEQGDSAMYLCASSLGTSGAEQYFGPGTRLTVT.

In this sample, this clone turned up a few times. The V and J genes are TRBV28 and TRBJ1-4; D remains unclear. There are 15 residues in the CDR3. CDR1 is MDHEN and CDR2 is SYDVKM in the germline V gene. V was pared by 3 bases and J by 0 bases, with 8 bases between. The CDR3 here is CASSFPKATNEKLFF. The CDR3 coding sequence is TGTGCCAGCAGTTTTCCCAAGGCAACTAATGAAAAACTGTTTTTT.

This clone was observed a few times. DNA of the CDR3: TGTGCCAGCTCACCAGCGGGACAAAGAGAGGGAAACACCATATATTTT. It specifies CASSPAGQREGNTIYF. This sequence joins TRBV18 and TRBJ1-3, with D perhaps matching TRBD1 (6 bases). The CDR3 is made up of 16 amino acids. Germline V gives CDR1 KGHSH, CDR2 LQKENI. Trimming shortened V by 2 bases and J by 4 bases, and 15 bases separated the two germline ends.

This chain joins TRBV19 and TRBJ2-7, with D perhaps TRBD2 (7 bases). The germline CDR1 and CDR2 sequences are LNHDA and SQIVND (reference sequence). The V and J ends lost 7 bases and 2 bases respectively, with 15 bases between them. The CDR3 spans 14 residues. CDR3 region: CASNRTRGAYEQYF. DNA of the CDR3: TGTGCCAGTAATAGGACTAGGGGGGCCTACGAGCAGTACTTC. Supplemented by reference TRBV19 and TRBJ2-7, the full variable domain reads DGGITQSPKYLFRKEGQNVTLSCEQNLNHDAMYWYRQDPGQGLRLIYYSQIVNDFQKGDIAEGYSVSREKKESFPLTVTSAQKNPTAFYLCASNRTRGAYEQYFGPGTRLTVT.

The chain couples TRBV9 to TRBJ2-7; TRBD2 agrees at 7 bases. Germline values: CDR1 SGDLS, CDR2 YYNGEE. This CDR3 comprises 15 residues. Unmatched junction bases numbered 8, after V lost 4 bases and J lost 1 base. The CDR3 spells CASSPRSGDSYEQYF. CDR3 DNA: TGTGCCAGCAGCCCACGGAGCGGGGATTCCTACGAGCAGTACTTC.

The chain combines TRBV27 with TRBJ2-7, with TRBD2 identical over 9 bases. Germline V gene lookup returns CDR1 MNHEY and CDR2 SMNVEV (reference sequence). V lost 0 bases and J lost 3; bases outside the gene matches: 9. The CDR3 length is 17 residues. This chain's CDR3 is CASSLSSPASGIYEQYF. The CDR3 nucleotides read TGTGCCAGCAGTTTATCGAGTCCGGCTAGCGGGATCTACGAGCAGTACTTC.

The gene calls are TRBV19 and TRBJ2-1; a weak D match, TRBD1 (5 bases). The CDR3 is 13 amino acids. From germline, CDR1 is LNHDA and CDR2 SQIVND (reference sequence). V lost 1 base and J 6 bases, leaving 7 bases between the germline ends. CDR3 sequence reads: CASSIGGPNEQFF. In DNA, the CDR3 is TGTGCCAGTAGTATAGGGGGCCCCAATGAGCAGTTCTTC.

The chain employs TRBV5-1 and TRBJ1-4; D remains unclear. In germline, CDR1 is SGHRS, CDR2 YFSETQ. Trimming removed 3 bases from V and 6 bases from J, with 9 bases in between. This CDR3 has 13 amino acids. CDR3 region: CASSSNSDEKLFF. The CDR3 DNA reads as TGCGCCAGCAGCTCAAACTCGGATGAAAAACTGTTTTTT.

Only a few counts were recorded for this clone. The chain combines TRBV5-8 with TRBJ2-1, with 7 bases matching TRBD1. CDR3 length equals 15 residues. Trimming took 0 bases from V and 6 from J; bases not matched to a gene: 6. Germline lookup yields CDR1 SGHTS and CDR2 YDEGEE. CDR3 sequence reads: CASSLGPDRSNEQFF. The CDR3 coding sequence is TGTGCCAGCAGCTTGGGGCCGGACAGGAGCAATGAGCAGTTCTTC.

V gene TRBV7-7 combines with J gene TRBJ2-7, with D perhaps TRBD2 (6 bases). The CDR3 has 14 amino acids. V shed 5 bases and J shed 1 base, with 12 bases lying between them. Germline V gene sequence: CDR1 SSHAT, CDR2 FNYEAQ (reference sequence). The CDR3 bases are TGTGCCAGCAGCCCTAGCGACCGATCCTACGAGCAGTACTTC. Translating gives CASSPSDRSYEQYF.